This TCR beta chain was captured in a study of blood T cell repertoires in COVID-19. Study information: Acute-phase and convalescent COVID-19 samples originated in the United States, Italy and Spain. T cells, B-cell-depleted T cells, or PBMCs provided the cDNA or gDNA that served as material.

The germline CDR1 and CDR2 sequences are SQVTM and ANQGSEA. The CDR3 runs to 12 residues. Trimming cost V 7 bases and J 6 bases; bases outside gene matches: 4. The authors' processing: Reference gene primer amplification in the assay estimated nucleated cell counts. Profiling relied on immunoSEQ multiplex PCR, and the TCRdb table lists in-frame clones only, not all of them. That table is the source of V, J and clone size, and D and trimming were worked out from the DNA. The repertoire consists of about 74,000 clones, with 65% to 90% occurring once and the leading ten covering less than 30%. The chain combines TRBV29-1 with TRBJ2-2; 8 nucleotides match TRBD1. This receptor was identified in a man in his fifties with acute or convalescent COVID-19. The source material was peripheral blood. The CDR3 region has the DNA TGCAGCGCCGAGACAGGGGCCGGGGAGCTGTTTTTT. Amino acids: CSAETGAGELFF.